This passage covers 30 T cell receptor beta chains from one sample sequenced in a study of Ad26.COV2.S vaccination and SARS-CoV-2 variants. Method: immunoSEQ multiplex PCR; TCRdb's copy keeps in-frame clones and lacks some. The sample carries about 460,000 clones, roughly nine tenths recorded once. Documented treatment: 19 received Ad26.COV2.S at low or high dose, single or two shots; five or six received placebo; per-sample allocation not given. The investigators took samples on day 63 after the first vaccine or placebo injection. The sequences come from peripheral blood, collected in a trial of Ad26.COV2.S vaccine versus placebo. The receptors were sampled from a person aged 18-65 years who received the Ad26.COV2.S COVID-19 vaccine or a placebo.

The chain carries TRBV6-6 and TRBJ1-2; 9 positions match TRBD1. CDR1 MNHNY and CDR2 SVGAGI come from the germline V gene (reference sequence). Losses at the gene ends were 1 base for V and 9 bases for J; bases not matched to a gene: 12. The CDR3 extends over 16 amino acids. The CDR3 sequence: CASSYFRQGTGTSYTF. Here the CDR3 DNA reads TGTGCCAGCAGTTACTTTCGGCAAGGGACAGGGACTAGCTACACCTTC.

This sequence joins TRBV6-5 and TRBJ2-7, with TRBD1 identical over 7 bases. The germline CDR1 and CDR2 sequences are MNHEY and SVGAGI. Trimming cost V 5 bases and J 2 bases; bases outside gene matches: 3. The CDR3 runs 13 residues. CDR3 nucleotide sequence: TGTGCCAGCAGTCGGGACAGAGCCTACGAGCAGTACTTC. It specifies CASSRDRAYEQYF.

The genes are TRBV5-1 and TRBJ2-1; 8 nucleotides agree with TRBD2. Germline CDR1 reads SGHRS; CDR2 reads YFSETQ. There are 17 residues in the CDR3. The V gene end was trimmed by 0 bases and the J gene end by 7 bases; junction bases not matched to a gene: 12. CDR3 residues: CASSLGPVAGTQNEQFF. DNA of the CDR3: TGCGCCAGCAGCTTGGGCCCCGTAGCGGGAACGCAGAATGAGCAGTTCTTC.

This clone was recorded once. The V gene is TRBV9, the J gene TRBJ2-2; a possible D gene is TRBD1 (6 bases). V was cut by 0 bases and J by 0 bases, with 6 bases left in between. The germline V gene has CDR1 SGDLS and CDR2 YYNGEE. CDR3 length: 15 amino acids. CDR3 amino acids: CASSVGQANTGELFF. The DNA of the CDR3 is TGTGCCAGCAGCGTAGGACAGGCGAACACCGGGGAGCTGTTTTTT.

The chain employs TRBV11-2 and TRBJ2-1; 12 bases are a match to TRBD2. The CDR3 loop spans 17 amino acids. Trimming at V came to 1 base and at J to 7 bases, leaving 8 bases not matched to a gene. Germline V lookup: CDR1 SGHAT, CDR2 FQNNGV. The DNA of the CDR3 is TGTGCCAGCAGCTTAGGAGGATCTAGCGGGAGGGGGAATGAGCAGTTCTTC. Translation gives CASSLGGSSGRGNEQFF.

The rearrangement uses TRBV7-2 and TRBJ2-1; D is perhaps TRBD2 (5 bases). The length of the CDR3 is 15 residues. Germline V gene sequence: CDR1 SGHTA, CDR2 FQGNSA. The V end lost 2 bases, the J end lost 7 bases, and 15 bases lay between the germline ends. CDR3 bases: TGTGCCAGCAGCTTAAGGCAGGTCCGCGGGAATGAGCAGTTCTTC. Its translation is CASSLRQVRGNEQFF. Based on the CDR3 plus reference TRBV7-2 and TRBJ2-1, the full variable domain is GAGVSQSPSNKVTEKGKDVELRCDPISGHTALYWYRQSLGQGLEFLIYFQGNSAPDKSGLPSDRFSAERTGGSVSTLTIQRTQQEDSAVYLCASSLRQVRGNEQFFGPGTRLTVL.

V usage is TRBV4-1 and J usage is TRBJ2-2, with TRBD1 as a possible D gene (7 bases). V gave up 0 bases and J gave up 8 bases, with 16 bases separating them. This CDR3 spans 16 amino acids. CDR1 is MGHRA, CDR2 YSYEKL, per germline. CDR3 DNA sequence: TGCGCCAGCAGCCAAGATGCGGGACAGCGATCTGGGGAGCTGTTTTTT. It is translated as CASSQDAGQRSGELFF.

The V gene is TRBV7-3, the J gene TRBJ2-1; 8 bases map to TRBD2. CDR3 length equals 16 residues. The ends lost 4 bases at V and 5 bases at J; junction bases unmatched: 10. The germline V gene has CDR1 SGHTA and CDR2 FQGTGA. The CDR3 DNA reads as TGTGCCAGCAGCTCCCAAAGCGGGAGTTTTGACAATGAGCAGTTCTTC. It specifies CASSSQSGSFDNEQFF.

The gene calls are TRBV25-1 and TRBJ2-5, with D possibly being TRBD1 (6 bases). The V gene lost 3 bases and the J gene lost 2 bases, with 19 bases spanning the gap. Germline CDR1 reads MGHDK; CDR2 reads SYGVNS. This CDR3 is built from 17 residues. The CDR3 loop reads CASSERRTVAGQETQYF. CDR3 coding DNA: TGTGCCAGCAGTGAGAGGAGGACAGTGGCCGGACAAGAGACCCAGTACTTC.

Only a few counts were recorded for this clone. V is TRBV19 and J is TRBJ2-1; D not resolved. V lost 5 bases to trimming and J lost 4 bases, with 9 bases between them. From germline, CDR1 is LNHDA and CDR2 SQIVND (reference sequence). The CDR3 runs 13 residues. The CDR3 reads CASSVIGYNEQFF. CDR3 DNA sequence: TGTGCCAGTAGTGTGATAGGGTACAATGAGCAGTTCTTC.

The V and J genes are TRBV7-3 and TRBJ2-1; TRBD1 matches 10 bases. After removal of 5 bases from V and 4 bases from J, the junction contained 5 bases not matched to a gene. The CDR3 extends over 15 amino acids. Germline loops: CDR1 SGHTA, CDR2 FQGTGA. The CDR3 region is CASSPRTGGYNEQFF. DNA of the CDR3: TGTGCCAGCAGCCCCCGGACAGGGGGGTACAATGAGCAGTTCTTC.

The V call is TRBV7-2, the J call TRBJ2-5, with TRBD2 as a possible D gene (6 bases). The CDR3 spans 14 residues. CDR1 is SGHTA, CDR2 FQGNSA, per germline. V gave up 2 bases and J gave up 5 bases, with 12 bases separating them. CDR3 nucleotide sequence: TGTGCCAGCAGCTTAAACGGGGGTGGGGAGACCCAGTACTTC. Its translation: CASSLNGGGETQYF.

The J gene is TRBJ1-1, the V gene TRBV25-1; D is possibly TRBD1 (5 bases). This CDR3 has 11 residues. Per germline, CDR1 MGHDK and CDR2 SYGVNS. V shed 7 bases and J shed 6 bases, with 9 bases lying between them. The chain's CDR3 is CASMGGAEAFF. The CDR3, as DNA: TGTGCCAGCATGGGGGGAGCTGAAGCTTTCTTT. The full variable domain, rest sourced from reference TRBV25-1 and TRBJ1-1, is EADIYQTPRYLVIGTGKKITLECSQTMGHDKMYWYQQDPGMELHLIHYSYGVNSTEKGDLSSESTVSRIRTEHFPLTLESARPSHTSQYLCASMGGAEAFFGQGTRLTVV.

This clone has just a few counts. The CDR3, as DNA: TGTGCCAGCACCGAGCGACAGGGTATAACTGAAGCTTTCTTT. This translates into CASTERQGITEAFF. The rearrangement joins TRBV27 to TRBJ1-1; 7 bases match TRBD1. Germline V gene data show CDR1 as MNHEY and CDR2 as SMNVEV (reference sequence). After removal of 7 bases from V and 5 bases from J, the junction contained 10 bases not matched to a gene. The CDR3 sequence is 14 residues long.

CDR3 sequence: CASSYSTSGQFYEQYF. In DNA form, the CDR3 reads TGTGCCAGCAGTTACTCGACTTCGGGACAGTTCTACGAGCAGTACTTC. The V and J genes are TRBV6-5 and TRBJ2-7, with TRBD1 matching 7 bases. This CDR3 has 16 residues. V dropped 0 bases and J dropped 3; count of bases not matched to a gene: 8. Germline V gene sequence: CDR1 MNHEY, CDR2 SVGAGI.

The chain carries TRBV30 and TRBJ1-1; TRBD1 might be the D (5 bases). CDR1 GTSNPN and CDR2 SVGIG come from the germline V gene (reference sequence). Between the trimmed V and J ends, which lost 4 bases and 3 bases, there was a span of 15 bases. The CDR3 has 14 residues. CDR3 residues: CAWTPGRIYTEAFF. DNA of the CDR3: TGTGCCTGGACTCCGGGACGGATATACACTGAAGCTTTCTTT.

CDR3 sequence: CASSSTGTSGSGEQFF. The CDR3 DNA follows: TGTGCCAGCAGCTCCACCGGGACTAGCGGGAGTGGTGAGCAGTTCTTC. V usage is TRBV7-3 and J usage is TRBJ2-1; the match to TRBD2 covers 14 bases. Losses at the gene ends were 4 bases for V and 9 bases for J; bases not matched to a gene: 8. The CDR3 totals 16 residues. Germline CDR1 reads SGHTA; CDR2 reads FQGTGA. Full variable domain (rest looked up from reference TRBV7-3 and TRBJ2-1): GAGVSQTPSNKVTEKGKYVELRCDPISGHTALYWYRQSLGQGPEFLIYFQGTGAADDSGLPNDRFFAVRPEGSVSTLKIQRTERGDSAVYLCASSSTGTSGSGEQFFGPGTRLTVL.

The chain uses TRBV7-2 and TRBJ1-2, with D tentatively TRBD1 (5 bases). The CDR3 contains 15 residues. V was trimmed by 5 bases and J by 6 bases, leaving 19 bases between them. Germline-derived CDR1 and CDR2 are SGHTA and FQGNSA. The DNA of the CDR3 is TGTGCCAGCAGCAGCCCTTTTGCAGGGCTCCATGGCTACACCTTC. Translated: CASSSPFAGLHGYTF.

A few counts support this clone. The CDR3 nucleotides are TGTGCCAGCATGAGGGGGGCAGGTGATAGCAATCAGCCCCAGCATTTT. It is translated as CASMRGAGDSNQPQHF. The chain joins TRBV27 to TRBJ1-5; maybe TRBD1 (6 bases). This CDR3 comprises 16 residues. V was cut by 7 bases and J by 0 bases, with 16 bases left in between. Per germline, CDR1 MNHEY and CDR2 SMNVEV (reference sequence).

The chain links TRBV7-9 to TRBJ1-4, with D perhaps matching TRBD1 (6 bases). CDR1 SEHNR and CDR2 FQNEAQ come from the germline V gene (reference sequence). CDR3 length equals 15 residues. Deletions cut 5 bases from V and 0 bases from J, with 10 bases between. The CDR3 is CASSLNRATNEKLFF. The CDR3 nucleotides read TGTGCCAGCAGCCTAAACAGGGCAACTAATGAAAAACTGTTTTTT.

The chain uses TRBV30 and TRBJ1-6; 7 bases agree with TRBD1. CDR1 and CDR2 (germline): GTSNPN, SVGIG (reference sequence). This CDR3 comprises 13 residues. Losses at the gene ends were 8 bases for V and 7 bases for J; bases not matched to a gene: 8. The CDR3 is CAVTGTVNSPLHF. The CDR3 DNA reads as TGTGCCGTAACCGGGACAGTGAATTCACCCCTCCACTTT.

This chain uses TRBV7-9 with TRBJ2-7; no clear D. With 1 base removed from V and 4 bases from J, the gap between germline ends came to 11 bases. CDR1 is SEHNR and CDR2 is FQNEAQ in the germline V gene (reference sequence). This CDR3 has 14 amino acids. The CDR3 is CASSLGSQQYEQYF. DNA of the CDR3: TGTGCCAGCAGCTTAGGCAGCCAACAATACGAGCAGTACTTC.

The rearrangement uses TRBV19 and TRBJ1-2, with TRBD1 matching 7 bases. Germline CDR1 reads LNHDA; CDR2 reads SQIVND (reference sequence). This CDR3 is 15 amino acids long. The J segment lost 1 base and the V segment lost 4 bases, leaving 6 bases of the junction unmatched. CDR3 sequence: CASSTPGQHNYGYTF. The CDR3 bases are TGTGCCAGTAGTACTCCGGGACAGCATAACTATGGCTACACCTTC. The variable domain in full, with the rest retrieved from reference TRBV19 and TRBJ1-2, is DGGITQSPKYLFRKEGQNVTLSCEQNLNHDAMYWYRQDPGQGLRLIYYSQIVNDFQKGDIAEGYSVSREKKESFPLTVTSAQKNPTAFYLCASSTPGQHNYGYTFGSGTRLTVV.

The genes are TRBV5-4 and TRBJ2-7; 16 bases map to TRBD2. The germline V gene has CDR1 SGHNT and CDR2 YYREEE (reference sequence). The trim removed 0 bases at V and 9 bases at J, leaving 3 bases unmatched. The CDR3 is 15 amino acids. DNA of the CDR3: TGTGCCAGCAGCTTGGCCGGGACTAGCGGGAGGGTGCAGTACTTC. It is translated as CASSLAGTSGRVQYF.

This clone was counted only a few times. The chain has TRBV27 and TRBJ1-5, with D tentatively TRBD1 (5 bases). The CDR3 has 14 amino acids. From germline, CDR1 is MNHEY and CDR2 SMNVEV (reference sequence). The ends were cut back, 5 bases at V and 6 bases at J, with 14 bases in the middle. The CDR3 region is CASSLDRGGQPQHF. Here the CDR3 DNA reads TGTGCCAGCAGTCTCGACCGTGGGGGTCAGCCCCAGCATTTT.

This CDR3 reads CSVRRLAGNTQYF. The CDR3 DNA follows: TGCAGCGTCCGTAGACTAGCGGGGAATACGCAGTATTTT. The V and J genes are TRBV29-1 and TRBJ2-3; TRBD2 matches 11 bases. Germline lookup yields CDR1 SQVTM and CDR2 ANQGSEA. Trimming took 6 bases from V and 7 from J; bases not matched to a gene: 6. The CDR3 is made up of 13 amino acids.

This clone was recorded only once. J is TRBJ2-7 and V is TRBV10-3, with a weak D call TRBD1 (5 bases). Germline V gene lookup returns CDR1 ENHRY and CDR2 SYGVKD. This CDR3 has 12 residues. Trimming cost V 4 bases and J 5 bases, with 9 bases left between them. Here the CDR3 reads CAISVRANEQYF. The CDR3 region has the DNA TGTGCCATCAGTGTCAGGGCCAACGAGCAGTACTTC.

This clone was picked up one time. Other DNA sequences of this sample code for an identical CDR3. The gene calls are TRBV2 and TRBJ2-1; TRBD1 matches at 9 bases. The CDR3 consists of 15 residues. V trimming: 6 bases; J trimming: 3 bases; junction bases outside the gene matches: 6. In germline, CDR1 is SNHLY, CDR2 FYNNEI. This chain's CDR3 is CASSPGTGSYNEQFF. CDR3 nucleotide sequence: TGTGCCAGCAGCCCCGGGACAGGGAGCTACAATGAGCAGTTCTTC. The entire variable domain, with the rest obtained from reference TRBV2 and TRBJ2-1, is as follows: EPEVTQTPSHQVTQMGQEVILRCVPISNHLYFYWYRQILGQKVEFLVSFYNNEISEKSEIFDDQFSVERPDGSNFTLKIRSTKLEDSAMYFCASSPGTGSYNEQFFGPGTRLTVL.

This chain connects TRBV5-8 to TRBJ1-2; D is possibly TRBD1 (5 bases). Germline CDR1 SGHTS, CDR2 YDEGEE. The CDR3 covers 12 residues. The V end lost 5 bases, the J end lost 4 bases, and 9 bases lay between the germline ends. CDR3 region: CASSGGIYGYTF. CDR3 DNA sequence: TGTGCCAGCAGTGGGGGGATCTATGGCTACACCTTC.

The chain recombines TRBV12-3 or TRBV12-4 with TRBJ2-1, with TRBD1 as a possible D gene (5 bases). The CDR3 extends over 11 amino acids. Trimming pared 4 bases from V and 9 bases from J, leaving 7 bases between. CDR3 DNA sequence: TGTGCCAGCAGTTGGGGCACTGAGCAGTTCTTC. Translated, it gives CASSWGTEQFF.